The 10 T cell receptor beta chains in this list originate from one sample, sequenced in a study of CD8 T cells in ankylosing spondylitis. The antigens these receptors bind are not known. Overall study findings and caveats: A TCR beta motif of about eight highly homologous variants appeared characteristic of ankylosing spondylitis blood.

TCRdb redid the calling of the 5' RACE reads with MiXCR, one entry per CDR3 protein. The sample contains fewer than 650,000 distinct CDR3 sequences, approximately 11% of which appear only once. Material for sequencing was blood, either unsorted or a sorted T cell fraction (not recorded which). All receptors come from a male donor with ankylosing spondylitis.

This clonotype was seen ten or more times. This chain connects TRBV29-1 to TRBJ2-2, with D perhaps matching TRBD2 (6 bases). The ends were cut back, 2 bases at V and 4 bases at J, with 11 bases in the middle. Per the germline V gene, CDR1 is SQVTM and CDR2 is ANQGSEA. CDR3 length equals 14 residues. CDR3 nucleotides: TGCAGCGTTGAACGGGGGAGGCGCACCGGGGAGCTGTTTTTT. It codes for CSVERGRRTGELFF.

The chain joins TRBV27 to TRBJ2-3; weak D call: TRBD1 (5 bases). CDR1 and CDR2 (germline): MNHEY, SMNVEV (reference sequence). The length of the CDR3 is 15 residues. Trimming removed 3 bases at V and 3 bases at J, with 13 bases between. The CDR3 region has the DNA TGTGCCAGCAGTTTCGGGCAGGGCATTACAGATACGCAGTATTTT. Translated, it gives CASSFGQGITDTQYF.

The CDR3 DNA is TGTGCCAGCAGCGTAGTGGCGGGGGAGAACACTGAAGCTTTCTTT. This codes for CASSVVAGENTEAFF. The J gene is TRBJ1-1, the V gene TRBV9; maybe TRBD1 (5 bases). This CDR3 has 15 amino acids. V was pared by 0 bases and J by 1 base, with 10 bases between. Germline V lookup: CDR1 SGDLS, CDR2 YYNGEE.

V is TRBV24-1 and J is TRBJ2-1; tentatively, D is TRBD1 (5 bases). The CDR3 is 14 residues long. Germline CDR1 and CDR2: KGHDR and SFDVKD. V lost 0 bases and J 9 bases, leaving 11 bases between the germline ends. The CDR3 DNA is TGTGCCACCAGTGATTTGTGGGGCTGGGGTGAGCAGTTCTTC. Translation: CATSDLWGWGEQFF.

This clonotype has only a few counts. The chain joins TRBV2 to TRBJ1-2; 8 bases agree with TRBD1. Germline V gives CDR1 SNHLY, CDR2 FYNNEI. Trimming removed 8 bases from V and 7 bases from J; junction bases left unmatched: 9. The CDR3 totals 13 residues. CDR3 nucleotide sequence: TGTGCCAGCGGCCCTACAGGGGGACGTGGCTACACCTTC. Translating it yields CASGPTGGRGYTF.

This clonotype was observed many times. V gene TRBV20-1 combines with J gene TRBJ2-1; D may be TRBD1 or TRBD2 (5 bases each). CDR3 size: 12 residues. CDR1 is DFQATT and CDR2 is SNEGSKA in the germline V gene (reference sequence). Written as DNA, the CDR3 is TGCACCCCACAGGAAAGGGGACATGAGCAGTTCTTC. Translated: CTPQERGHEQFF.

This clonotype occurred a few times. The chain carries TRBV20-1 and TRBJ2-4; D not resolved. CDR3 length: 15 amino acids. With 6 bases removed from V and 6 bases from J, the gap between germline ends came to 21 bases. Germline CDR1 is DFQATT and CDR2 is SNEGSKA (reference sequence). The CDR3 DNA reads TGCAGTGCGGCGGACCAACGTCTGTTTGGAAACATTCAGTACTTC. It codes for CSAADQRLFGNIQYF.

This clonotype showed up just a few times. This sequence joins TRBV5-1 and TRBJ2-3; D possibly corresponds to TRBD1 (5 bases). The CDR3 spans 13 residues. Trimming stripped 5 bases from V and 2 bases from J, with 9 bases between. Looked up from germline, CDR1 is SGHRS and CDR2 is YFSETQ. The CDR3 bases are TGCGCCAGCAGGCGGACAACCACAGATACGCAGTATTTT. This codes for CASRRTTTDTQYF.

In DNA form, the CDR3 reads TGTGCCTGGACCCCAGGGACTGGCAATCAGCCCCAGCATTTT. Protein: CAWTPGTGNQPQHF. The chain carries TRBV30 and TRBJ1-5; tentatively, D is TRBD1 (5 bases). This CDR3 is built from 14 residues. Germline CDR1 is GTSNPN and CDR2 is SVGIG (reference sequence). Trimming left V 4 bases short and J 2 bases short, with 12 bases between.

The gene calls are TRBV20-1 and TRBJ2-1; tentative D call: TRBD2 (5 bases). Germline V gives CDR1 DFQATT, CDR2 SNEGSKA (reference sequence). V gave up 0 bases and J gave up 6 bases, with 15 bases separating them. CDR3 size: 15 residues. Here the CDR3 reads CSARDTRELGNEQFF. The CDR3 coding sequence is TGCAGTGCTAGAGATACGAGGGAGCTCGGCAATGAGCAGTTCTTC.